These 5 T cell receptor beta chains were sequenced from one sample in a study of T cell responses to AZD1222 COVID-19 vaccine. TCRdb's copy holds only in-frame clones and misses some; the assay was immunoSEQ multiplex PCR. The data show approximately 130,000 clones, 65% to 90% seen once. The sequencing here drew on peripheral blood, taken 28 days after the second AZD1222 dose. The receptors here all came from an adult who received the AZD1222 COVID-19 vaccine.

This clone was picked up a small number of times. V and J are TRBV5-1 and TRBJ1-6, with TRBD1 as a possible D gene (5 bases). V was pared by 4 bases and J by 14 bases, with 16 bases between. Germline CDR1 reads SGHRS; CDR2 reads YFSETQ. There are 13 residues in the CDR3. CDR3 sequence reads: CASSPDTLRTLHF. CDR3 nucleotide sequence: TGCGCCAGCAGCCCGGACACATTAAGGACCCTCCACTTT. Combining the CDR3 with reference TRBV5-1 and TRBJ1-6 gives the whole variable domain KAGVTQTPRYLIKTRGQQVTLSCSPISGHRSVSWYQQTPGQGLQFLFEYFSETQRNKGNFPGRFSGRQFSNSRSEMNVSTLELGDSALYLCASSPDTLRTLHFGNGTRLTVT.

This clone has more than one count but fewer than ten. This chain connects TRBV18 to TRBJ1-1; no clear D. Trimming pared 3 bases from V and 2 bases from J, leaving 7 bases between. Germline lookup yields CDR1 KGHSH and CDR2 LQKENI. The CDR3 spans 13 residues. In nucleotides, the CDR3 is TGTGCCAGCTCACCTGACGCAAACACTGAAGCTTTCTTT. This gives the protein CASSPDANTEAFF.

The chain links TRBV9 to TRBJ1-6; D possibly corresponds to TRBD1 (5 bases). In germline, CDR1 is SGDLS, CDR2 YYNGEE. The CDR3 runs to 12 residues. The V end was cut by 1 base, the J end by 10 bases, with 6 bases between. The CDR3 region is CASSVKGSPLHF. The CDR3 coding sequence is TGTGCCAGCAGCGTAAAGGGGTCACCCCTCCACTTT.

The chain has TRBV10-3 and TRBJ1-3, with 8 bases fitting TRBD1. With 4 bases clipped from V and 10 bases from J, the junction kept 9 bases outside the gene matches. Germline-derived CDR1 and CDR2 are ENHRY and SYGVKD. CDR3 size: 14 residues. CDR3 in amino acids: CAISAQGATRTIYF. Written as DNA, the CDR3 is TGTGCCATCAGTGCGCAGGGGGCCACTCGGACCATATATTTT.

The chain has TRBV29-1 and TRBJ2-1; D may be TRBD2 (6 bases). Germline V CDR1 and CDR2: SQVTM, ANQGSEA. The CDR3 is 8 amino acids. V was clipped by 3 bases and J by 15 bases, with 6 bases between them. The DNA of the CDR3 is TGCAGCGTTGAGGGGGGGTTCTTC. Its translation: CSVEGGFF.